Sequencing of this T cell receptor (beta chain) was carried out in a study of cytomegalovirus exposure and HLA in healthy donors. A multiplex PCR was run with 60 Vbeta primers and 13 Jbeta primers. Generated by immunoSEQ multiplex PCR, the TCRdb table keeps only in-frame clones and is missing some. The table includes about 140,000 clones, 80% detected once. Sequencing input: PBMCs. This clonotype originated in a female donor in good health and CMV-seronegative.

The CDR3 spells CASKPDTAKNIQYF. The CDR3 nucleotides read TGTGCCAGCAAACCAGACACGGCCAAAAACATTCAGTACTTC. The chain links TRBV6-1 to TRBJ2-4, with D hard to call. CDR3 size: 14 residues. Deletions cut 7 bases from V and 1 base from J, with 11 bases between. The germline V gene encodes CDR1 MNHNS and CDR2 SASEGT.